One and the same sample provided the 23 T cell receptor beta chains below, sequenced in a study of blood T cell repertoires in COVID-19. Sequencing was performed with immunoSEQ multiplex PCR; in TCRdb, only in-frame clones are kept and a portion is missing. This sample has about 210,000 clones, with around 87% found just once. Sequences were obtained from PBMCs or T cells enriched from blood (not recorded which). Source of these receptors: a man younger than 45 in a cohort exposed to, infected with or recovered from COVID-19 (not recorded which).

This clone was observed once. The CDR3 DNA reads as TGTGCCAGCAGCCAAGAGGAAGTAGAAAGGGACTCGTCCTACGAGCAGTACTTC. It is translated as CASSQEEVERDSSYEQYF. This chain connects TRBV3-1 (or the pseudogene TRBV3-2) to TRBJ2-7; TRBD2 might be the D (6 bases). The CDR3 covers 18 residues. Germline lookup yields CDR1 LGHDT and CDR2 YNNKEL (reference sequence). V lost 0 bases, J lost 1 base, and 19 bases lay in between.

The V call is TRBV28, the J call TRBJ1-5; D may be TRBD1 (5 bases). The length of the CDR3 is 15 residues. Germline loops: CDR1 MDHEN, CDR2 SYDVKM. V lost 5 bases and J 7 bases, leaving 18 bases between the germline ends. CDR3 coding DNA: TGTGCCAGCAGTCCCCCGTCCGGGGGTCGGCAGCCCCAGCATTTT. This encodes CASSPPSGGRQPQHF.

This chain connects TRBV28 to TRBJ1-5, with D unclear. Germline V gives CDR1 MDHEN, CDR2 SYDVKM. The CDR3 spans 12 residues. CDR3 region: CGSTLNNQPQHF. The CDR3 DNA reads TGTGGCTCTACCCTCAACAATCAGCCCCAGCATTTT.

The chain links TRBV29-1 to TRBJ2-2, with 8 nucleotides matching TRBD1. Germline CDR1 reads SQVTM; CDR2 reads ANQGSEA. The CDR3 covers 13 residues. Trimming at V came to 4 bases and at J to 3 bases, leaving 1 base not matched to a gene. As DNA, the CDR3 is TGCAGCGTTGTACAGGGGGACACCGGGGAGCTGTTTTTT. The encoded protein is CSVVQGDTGELFF.

In this sample, this clone turned up a few times. This chain uses TRBV28 with TRBJ1-4; 8 bases map to TRBD1. Trimming at V came to 7 bases and at J to 2 bases, leaving 15 bases not matched to a gene. The CDR3 length is 18 residues. Germline values: CDR1 MDHEN, CDR2 SYDVKM. This CDR3 is CASMGNRGKKGTNEKLFF. In DNA, the CDR3 is TGTGCCAGCATGGGAAACAGGGGGAAAAAGGGGACTAATGAAAAACTGTTTTTT.

This clone was seen a single time. The rearrangement links TRBV6-1 to TRBJ1-5, with a possible D match to TRBD1 (6 bases). Trimming left V 1 base short and J 5 bases short, with 15 bases between. CDR3 size: 16 residues. Germline values: CDR1 MNHNS, CDR2 SASEGT. The CDR3 nucleotides read TGTGCCAGCAGTGAAGGGGCCAGGGGCAAGGATCAGCCCCAGCATTTT. Its translation is CASSEGARGKDQPQHF.

V and J are TRBV6-2 or TRBV6-3 and TRBJ2-3, with unresolved D. Germline assignment: CDR1 MNHEY and CDR2 SVGEGT. V lost 6 bases and J lost 8, with 12 bases in between. The CDR3 is 12 residues long. CDR3 sequence (DNA): TGTGCCAGCAGCCCCGAGCGTCCTACGCAGTATTTT. Protein sequence: CASSPERPTQYF.

The rearrangement uses TRBV6-4 and TRBJ2-1, with 7 nucleotides matching TRBD2. V lost 2 bases and J lost 10; bases outside the gene matches: 2. This CDR3 comprises 12 residues. The germline CDR1 and CDR2 sequences are MRHNA and SNTAGT. CDR3 residues: CASSDGGEEQFF. The CDR3 DNA sequence: TGTGCCAGCAGTGACGGGGGGGAGGAGCAGTTCTTC.

V and J are TRBV27 and TRBJ2-2, with D perhaps matching TRBD1 (6 bases). The length of the CDR3 is 16 residues. Trimming shortened V by 2 bases and J by 1 base, and 11 bases separated the two germline ends. CDR1 is MNHEY and CDR2 is SMNVEV in the germline V gene (reference sequence). In DNA, the CDR3 is TGTGCCAGCAGTTTAGCACAGGGTGGGAACACCGGGGAGCTGTTTTTT. Amino acid sequence: CASSLAQGGNTGELFF.

The CDR3 bases are TGTGCCAGCAGCTCGCGGACTAGCGGGAGCACAGATACGCAGTATTTT. It codes for CASSSRTSGSTDTQYF. The chain is built from TRBV7-2 and TRBJ2-3, with 11 bases that match TRBD2. In germline, CDR1 is SGHTA, CDR2 FQGNSA. Trimming at V came to 4 bases and at J to 0 bases, leaving 3 bases not matched to a gene. The CDR3 has 16 residues.

The rearrangement uses TRBV21-1 and TRBJ1-1; TRBD1 was called by the table and not checked on the DNA. TRBV21-1 counts as a pseudogene. This CDR3 is built from 17 residues. DNA of the CDR3: TGTGCCAGCAGCAACCCCTCAGGGCGTCTCAGGAACACTGAAGCTTTCTTT. Protein sequence: CASSNPSGRLRNTEAFF.

This clone has just one count. The chain uses TRBV15 and TRBJ1-1; D gene ambiguous. V dropped 1 base and J dropped 2 bases, with 17 bases sitting between them. Germline V gives CDR1 LNHNV, CDR2 YYDKDF (reference sequence). The CDR3 sequence is 17 residues long. The CDR3 protein is CATSRAQIKGGNTEAFF. The CDR3, as DNA: TGTGCCACCAGCAGAGCACAAATCAAGGGAGGAAACACTGAAGCTTTCTTT.

This clone was seen only once. The chain has TRBV5-4 and TRBJ2-7; no reliable D call. Germline CDR1 reads SGHNT; CDR2 reads YYREEE (reference sequence). CDR3 length: 14 amino acids. Trimming left V 0 bases short and J 1 base short, with 8 bases between. The CDR3, as DNA: TGTGCCAGCAGCTTGGGACTCCTTTCCTACGAGCAGTACTTC. Its translation: CASSLGLLSYEQYF.

V is TRBV7-9 and J is TRBJ1-2, with D perhaps TRBD1 (6 bases). Germline CDR1 SEHNR, CDR2 FQNEAQ (reference sequence). The V gene lost 3 bases and the J gene lost 2 bases, with 19 bases spanning the gap. The CDR3 consists of 17 residues. The chain's CDR3 is CASSFFPPRDKNYGYTF. The CDR3 DNA is TGTGCCAGCAGCTTTTTTCCCCCCCGGGACAAAAACTATGGCTACACCTTC.

The rearrangement uses TRBV6-6 and TRBJ1-3, with a weak D call TRBD1 (5 bases). Germline CDR1 and CDR2: MNHNY and SVGAGI (reference sequence). V was clipped by 1 base and J by 4 bases, with 11 bases between them. The CDR3 totals 15 residues. The CDR3, as DNA: TGTGCCAGCAGTTACTATGGGGGGTCCGGAAACACCATATATTTT. It specifies CASSYYGGSGNTIYF.

The J gene is TRBJ1-5, the V gene TRBV6-1; no reliable D call. This CDR3 has 16 amino acids. From germline, CDR1 is MNHNS and CDR2 SASEGT. The V and J ends lost 4 bases and 0 bases respectively, with 13 bases between them. The CDR3: CASSGTETNSNQPQHF. Written as DNA, the CDR3 is TGTGCCAGCAGTGGCACCGAGACAAATAGCAATCAGCCCCAGCATTTT.

The rearrangement uses TRBV5-6 and TRBJ2-1; 12 nucleotides match TRBD2. The germline gives CDR1 SGHDT, CDR2 YYEEEE. V gave up 4 bases and J gave up 2 bases; unmatched junction bases: 1. This CDR3 has 15 residues. As DNA, the CDR3 is TGTGCCAGCAGCCTAGCGGGAGGGGCCTACAATGAGCAGTTCTTC. Protein sequence: CASSLAGGAYNEQFF.

The rearrangement joins TRBV7-6 to TRBJ1-3; D possibly corresponds to TRBD1 (6 bases). This CDR3 spans 16 amino acids. Germline CDR1 SGHVS, CDR2 FNYEAQ. Trimming shortened V by 1 base and J by 0 bases, and 10 bases separated the two germline ends. CDR3 coding DNA: TGTGCCAGCAGCTTAGACCTAGGGGGCTCTGGAAACACCATATATTTT. Its translation is CASSLDLGGSGNTIYF.

The chain recombines TRBV27 with TRBJ1-2, with D possibly being TRBD1 (5 bases). From germline, CDR1 is MNHEY and CDR2 SMNVEV (reference sequence). V lost 4 bases, J lost 14 bases, and 23 bases lay in between. This CDR3 is 14 amino acids long. The CDR3 region is CASSSRGGFQFATF. The DNA for the CDR3 is TGTGCCAGCAGTTCGCGGGGGGGGTTCCAGTTTGCAACCTTC.

The chain recombines TRBV7-2 with TRBJ2-2, with D possibly TRBD2 on 6 matching bases. The CDR3 loop spans 17 amino acids. Trimming pared 3 bases from V and 5 bases from J, leaving 19 bases between. From germline, CDR1 is SGHTA and CDR2 FQGNSA. This chain's CDR3 is CASSFPPGGIKTGELFF. CDR3 sequence (DNA): TGTGCCAGCAGCTTCCCACCGGGCGGGATAAAAACCGGGGAGCTGTTTTTT.

The chain carries TRBV6-2 or TRBV6-3 and TRBJ2-3; TRBD1 matches 8 bases. The CDR3 contains 12 residues. Germline V gene data show CDR1 as MNHEY and CDR2 as SVGEGT. Trimming cost V 5 bases and J 8 bases; bases outside gene matches: 3. The DNA for the CDR3 is TGTGCCAGCAGTCAGGGGGCTGGTACGCAGTATTTT. This gives the protein CASSQGAGTQYF.

The chain uses TRBV5-1 and TRBJ2-7; 9 nucleotides match TRBD2. The germline CDR1 and CDR2 sequences are SGHRS and YFSETQ. The trim removed 0 bases at V and 6 bases at J, leaving 4 bases unmatched. The CDR3 has 14 residues. The CDR3 sequence: CASSLVAGAPEQYF. The CDR3 nucleotides read TGCGCCAGCAGCTTGGTAGCGGGAGCTCCCGAGCAGTACTTC. The entire variable domain, with the rest obtained from reference TRBV5-1 and TRBJ2-7, is as follows: KAGVTQTPRYLIKTRGQQVTLSCSPISGHRSVSWYQQTPGQGLQFLFEYFSETQRNKGNFPGRFSGRQFSNSRSEMNVSTLELGDSALYLCASSLVAGAPEQYFGPGTRLTVT.

V usage is TRBV5-6 and J usage is TRBJ2-7, with D tentatively TRBD2 (5 bases). The V and J ends lost 4 bases and 4 bases respectively, with 18 bases between them. CDR3 length equals 15 residues. From germline, CDR1 is SGHDT and CDR2 YYEEEE. This chain's CDR3 is CASSPATRRSYEQYF. CDR3 bases: TGTGCCAGCAGCCCGGCCACCCGGAGGTCATACGAGCAGTACTTC. The full variable domain, with the rest looked up from reference TRBV5-6 and TRBJ2-7, is DAGVTQSPTHLIKTRGQQVTLRCSPKSGHDTVSWYQQALGQGPQFIFQYYEEEERQRGNFPDRFSGHQFPNYSSELNVNALLLGDSALYLCASSPATRRSYEQYFGPGTRLTVT.